Included here is one T cell receptor (beta chain) sequence, with context. Its antigen is still unknown. The time point is: newly diagnosed GD, antithyroid drugs for less than 3 months. PBMC-derived RNA was used for the TCR library. An endocrinology department in Xi'an, China, recruited the patients. Building the TCR beta libraries relied on iRepertoire HTBI primers, and CDR3 regions underwent Arm-PCR. TCRdb reprocessed the multiplex PCR reads with MiXCR, giving one entry per CDR3 protein. This table holds 350,000 to 500,000 distinct CDR3 sequences, about 15% found once. The germline gives CDR1 LNHDA, CDR2 SQIVND (reference sequence). The CDR3 consists of 11 residues. The data stem from a study of regulatory T cells in long-lasting Graves disease. Study conclusions and caveats: Persistent disease was associated with favored TRBV28 usage and with favored use of TRBJ1-2 and TRBJ2-5. Blood alone, not thyroid tissue, was studied.

The same sample was also used in a study of T cells in Graves' hyperthyroidism and ophthalmopathy. That paper states: Appearing also in blood were most of the thyroid clonotypes expanded above 0.001.

The chain is built from TRBV19 and TRBJ2-3; D gene ambiguous. The J call may be faulty, since TRBJ1-5 better matches the DNA end. This TCR was sampled from a woman aged 25 to 39 with Graves disease. The sequenced sample was peripheral blood mononuclear cells (PBMCs), obtained at new diagnosis, from a patient treated with antithyroid drugs. This CDR3 reads CVAGVGDTQHF. The CDR3 nucleotides are TGTGTTGCGGGAGTCGGGGATACGCAGCATTTT.